A selection of T cell receptor beta chains follows, all from one sample in a study of OX40 agonist ivuxolimab in advanced cancers. Clones were sequenced by immunoSEQ multiplex PCR, and TCRdb holds only the in-frame ones, with some missing. The data show over 55,000 clones, roughly 80% seen once. Specimen: CD4+ or CD8+ T cells sorted from blood, collected in a trial of the OX40 agonist ivuxolimab. The receptors shown here come from an adult with an advanced solid tumor such as melanoma, head and neck, liver or kidney cancer. Both conserved end residues are part of each CDR3. The D gene is left open where the match is weak. Size is omitted from some rows. Given values are once, few, many or a class for expanded clones.

clone size	V gene	D gene	J gene	CDR3 protein	CDR3 DNA
NA	TRBV2	NA	TRBJ1-3	CASSEGGPHSGNTIYF	TGTGCCAGCAGTGAAGGCGGGCCTCACTCTGGAAACACCATATATTTT
NA	TRBV27	NA	TRBJ2-7	CASRTPTGPGEQYF	TGTGCCAGCAGAACGCCGACTGGTCCGGGCGAGCAGTACTTC
many	TRBV2	NA	TRBJ1-5	CASSEAGYGNQPQHF	TGTGCCAGCAGTGAAGCCGGGTACGGCAATCAGCCCCAGCATTTT
NA	TRBV2	TRBD1	TRBJ2-5	CASNQDRGETQYF	TGTGCCAGCAATCAGGACAGGGGAGAGACCCAGTACTTC
once	TRBV14	NA	TRBJ2-2	CASSQDPSRAGELFF	TGTGCCAGCAGCCAAGATCCCTCCAGGGCCGGGGAGCTGTTTTTT
NA	TRBV4-3	NA	TRBJ2-7	CASSLGSSYEQYF	TGCGCCAGCAGCCTGGGGAGTTCCTACGAGCAGTACTTC
NA	TRBV5-1	TRBD1	TRBJ2-1	CASRAWTGDYNEQFF	TGCGCCAGCAGGGCCTGGACAGGGGACTACAATGAGCAGTTCTTC
NA	TRBV5-1	NA	TRBJ2-5	CASSLAYLQETQYF	TGCGCCAGCAGCTTGGCCTACTTGCAAGAGACCCAGTACTTC
NA	TRBV5-1	NA	TRBJ2-5	CASSLAVLEETQYF	TGCGCCAGCAGCTTGGCCGTCCTGGAAGAGACCCAGTACTTC
NA	TRBV5-1	TRBD1	TRBJ1-5	CASSPETGGKQPQHF	TGCGCCAGCAGCCCAGAGACAGGGGGAAAACAGCCCCAGCATTTT
NA	TRBV6-5	TRBD2	TRBJ2-3	CASSFSGRAWGDTQYF	TGTGCCAGCAGTTTTAGCGGGAGGGCCTGGGGAGATACGCAGTATTTT
NA	TRBV7-2	NA	TRBJ1-3	CASSLVGKGTTGDF	NA
once	TRBV2	NA	TRBJ1-3	CASSDSLGAFGNTIYF	TGTGCCAGCAGTGACTCCTTGGGGGCATTTGGAAACACCATATATTTT
few	TRBV2	NA	TRBJ1-1	CASSVTRSEAFF	TGTGCCAGCAGTGTGACGAGGAGTGAAGCTTTCTTT
NA	TRBV13	TRBD1	TRBJ1-1	CASSLNRGITEAFF	TGTGCCAGCAGCTTAAACAGGGGAATCACTGAAGCTTTCTTT
NA	TRBV19	NA	TRBJ2-5	CASSRARGETQYF	TGTGCCAGTAGTAGGGCTAGAGGAGAGACCCAGTACTTC
once	TRBV15	NA	TRBJ2-3	CATSRDLGGDTQYF	TGTGCCACCAGCAGAGATTTGGGGGGCGATACGCAGTATTTT
NA	TRBV6-1	TRBD2	TRBJ2-7	CASRAREAGLYEQYF	TGTGCCAGCAGGGCCCGGGAGGCAGGACTCTACGAGCAGTACTTC
NA	TRBV5-8	NA	TRBJ2-5	CASSPPLVAQYF	TGTGCCAGCAGCCCCCCACTCGTGGCCCAGTACTTC
NA	TRBV11-1	NA	TRBJ1-6	CASTQGDSPLHF	TGTGCCAGCACCCAAGGTGATTCACCCCTCCACTTT
NA	TRBV27	TRBD2	TRBJ2-1	CASSLLSGLAGVLTPYNEQFF	TGTGCCAGCAGTTTACTCTCCGGACTAGCGGGAGTACTTACTCCCTACAATGAGCAGTTCTTC
NA	TRBV30	NA	TRBJ2-3	CAWSVPGDTQYF	TGTGCCTGGAGTGTTCCAGGCGATACGCAGTATTTT
NA	TRBV2	TRBD1	TRBJ2-1	CASRRGHEQFF	TGTGCCAGCAGGAGGGGGCATGAGCAGTTCTTC
NA	TRBV11-2	NA	TRBJ2-2	CASSLMGLANTGELFF	TGTGCCAGCAGCTTAATGGGACTCGCGAACACCGGGGAGCTGTTTTTT
NA	TRBV19	NA	TRBJ1-1	CASSIAGTYTEAFF	TGTGCCAGTAGTATAGCAGGCACCTACACTGAAGCTTTCTTT
NA	TRBV5-5	NA	TRBJ1-1	CASSLATSYKAFF	TGTGCCAGCAGCTTGGCGACCTCGTATAAAGCTTTCTTT
NA	TRBV15	NA	TRBJ2-1	CATSRDPRGGNEQFF	TGTGCCACCAGCAGAGATCCTAGGGGGGGCAATGAGCAGTTCTTC
NA	TRBV5-4	NA	TRBJ2-5	CASSPAADQETQYF	TGTGCCAGCAGCCCAGCAGCGGATCAAGAGACCCAGTACTTC
NA	TRBV4-2	TRBD2	TRBJ2-3	CASSQTGLAGISTDTQYF	TGTGCCAGCAGCCAAACGGGACTAGCGGGGATTAGCACAGATACGCAGTATTTT
NA	TRBV9	TRBD2	TRBJ2-1	CASSVLAGYTYNEQFF	TGTGCCAGCAGCGTACTAGCGGGATACACCTACAATGAGCAGTTCTTC
NA	TRBV30	NA	TRBJ2-4	CAWTVGNIQYF	TGTGCCTGGACGGTCGGAAACATTCAGTACTTC
NA	TRBV4-2	NA	TRBJ2-7	CASSQESHGGYEQYF	TGTGCCAGCAGCCAAGAATCCCACGGGGGTTACGAGCAGTACTTC
few	TRBV5-1	NA	TRBJ2-3	CASSLGALGGTDTQYF	TGCGCCAGCAGCTTGGGGGCCCTTGGTGGAACAGATACGCAGTATTTT
NA	TRBV27	NA	TRBJ2-1	CASSLSESSYNEQFF	TGTGCCAGCAGTTTATCGGAGAGCTCCTACAATGAGCAGTTCTTC
once	TRBV19	NA	TRBJ2-1	CASSKGSGAYNEQFF	TGTGCCAGTAGTAAGGGTAGCGGAGCTTACAATGAGCAGTTCTTC
NA	TRBV7-9	NA	TRBJ1-2	CASSSVWDSGGYTF	TGTGCCAGCAGTTCAGTTTGGGATTCGGGAGGCTACACCTTC
few	TRBV7-6	TRBD1	TRBJ2-1	CASSARSGQGGYNEQFF	TGTGCCAGCAGCGCGCGCTCGGGACAGGGTGGCTACAATGAGCAGTTCTTC
NA	TRBV19	NA	TRBJ2-5	CASSNAPLQETQYF	TGTGCCAGTAGTAATGCCCCACTGCAAGAGACCCAGTACTTC
medium-sized	TRBV19	TRBD1	TRBJ1-4	CASSISFGRGLANEKLFF	TGTGCCAGTAGTATATCGTTCGGCAGGGGGCTTGCTAATGAAAAACTGTTTTTT
NA	TRBV7-2	NA	TRBJ1-2	CASSLAVQVNYGYTF	TGTGCCAGCAGCTTAGCTGTGCAGGTGAACTATGGCTACACCTTC
NA	TRBV27	TRBD1	TRBJ1-5	CASSPATGGSNQPQHF	TGTGCCAGCTCCCCCGCGACAGGGGGGAGCAATCAGCCCCAGCATTTT
NA	TRBV30	TRBD1	TRBJ1-2	CAWMTGFYGYTF	TGTGCCTGGATGACAGGGTTCTATGGCTACACCTTC
NA	TRBV7-9	NA	TRBJ1-1	CASSRTGRTEAFF	TGTGCCAGCAGCCGTACAGGGAGGACTGAAGCTTTCTTT
NA	TRBV21-1	NA	TRBJ2-3	CASSALGDTQYF	TGTGCCAGCAGCGCCCTTGGTGATACGCAGTATTTT
NA	TRBV13	NA	TRBJ2-7	CASSPAGAVEQYF	TGTGCCAGCAGCCCCGCGGGGGCAGTCGAGCAGTACTTC
NA	TRBV7-2	TRBD1	TRBJ1-2	CASSLAGGNGYTF	TGTGCCAGCAGCTTAGCAGGGGGCAATGGCTACACCTTC
NA	TRBV7-8	NA	TRBJ1-2	CASSLAPRGNYGYTF	TGTGCCAGCAGTTTAGCGCCCAGGGGAAACTATGGCTACACCTTC
NA	TRBV7-3	NA	TRBJ2-5	CASSFIGETQYF	TGTGCCAGCAGCTTTATAGGGGAGACCCAGTACTTC
NA	TRBV2	TRBD1	TRBJ1-1	CASSVRDRGPEMNTEAFF	TGTGCCAGCAGTGTACGGGACAGGGGGCCCGAAATGAACACTGAAGCTTTCTTT
NA	TRBV4-1	TRBD2	TRBJ2-1	CASRSGTSGARLYNEQFF	TGCGCCAGCAGATCCGGGACTAGCGGGGCCAGACTCTACAATGAGCAGTTCTTC
NA	TRBV5-1	NA	TRBJ2-3	CASSLVPGEITDTQYF	TGCGCCAGCAGCTTGGTTCCGGGGGAGATTACAGATACGCAGTATTTT
few	TRBV7-9	NA	TRBJ1-4	CASSPGSEEKLFF	TGTGCCAGCAGCCCCGGGAGCGAAGAAAAACTGTTTTTT
NA	TRBV5-1	TRBD2	TRBJ2-5	CASSVYSGRAGETQYF	TGCGCCAGCAGCGTTTATAGCGGGAGGGCGGGGGAGACCCAGTACTTC
NA	TRBV7-3	TRBD2	TRBJ2-3	CASSPRSSGSRKDTDTQYF	TGTGCCAGCAGCCCGAGGTCTAGCGGGAGCCGGAAGGACACAGATACGCAGTATTTT
NA	TRBV2	NA	TRBJ2-5	CASSEVAGRGIGQTQYF	TGTGCCAGCAGTGAAGTGGCAGGACGGGGGATCGGGCAGACCCAGTACTTC
few	TRBV30	NA	TRBJ1-5	CAWSAGQPNQPQHF	TGTGCCTGGAGTGCCGGACAGCCAAATCAGCCCCAGCATTTT
NA	TRBV6-5	NA	TRBJ2-4	CASSYTPTENIQYF	TGTGCCAGCAGTTACACCCCGACAGAAAACATTCAGTACTTC